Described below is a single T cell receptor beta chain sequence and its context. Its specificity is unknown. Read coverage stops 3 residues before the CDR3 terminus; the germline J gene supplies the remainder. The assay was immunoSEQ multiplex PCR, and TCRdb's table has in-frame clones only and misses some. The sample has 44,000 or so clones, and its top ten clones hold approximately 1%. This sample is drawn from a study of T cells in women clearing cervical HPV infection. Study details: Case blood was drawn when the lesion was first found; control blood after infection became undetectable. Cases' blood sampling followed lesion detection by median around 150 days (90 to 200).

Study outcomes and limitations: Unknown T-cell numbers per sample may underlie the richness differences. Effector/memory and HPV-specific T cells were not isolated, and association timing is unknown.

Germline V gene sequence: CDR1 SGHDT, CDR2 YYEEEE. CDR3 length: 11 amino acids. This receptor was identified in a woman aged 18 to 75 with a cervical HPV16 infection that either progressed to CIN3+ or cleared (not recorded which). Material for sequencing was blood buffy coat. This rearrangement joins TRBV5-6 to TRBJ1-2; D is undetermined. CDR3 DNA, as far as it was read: TGTGCCAGCAGCTTGGACAAGGGC. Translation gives CASSLDKG. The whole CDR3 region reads CASSLDKGYTF.